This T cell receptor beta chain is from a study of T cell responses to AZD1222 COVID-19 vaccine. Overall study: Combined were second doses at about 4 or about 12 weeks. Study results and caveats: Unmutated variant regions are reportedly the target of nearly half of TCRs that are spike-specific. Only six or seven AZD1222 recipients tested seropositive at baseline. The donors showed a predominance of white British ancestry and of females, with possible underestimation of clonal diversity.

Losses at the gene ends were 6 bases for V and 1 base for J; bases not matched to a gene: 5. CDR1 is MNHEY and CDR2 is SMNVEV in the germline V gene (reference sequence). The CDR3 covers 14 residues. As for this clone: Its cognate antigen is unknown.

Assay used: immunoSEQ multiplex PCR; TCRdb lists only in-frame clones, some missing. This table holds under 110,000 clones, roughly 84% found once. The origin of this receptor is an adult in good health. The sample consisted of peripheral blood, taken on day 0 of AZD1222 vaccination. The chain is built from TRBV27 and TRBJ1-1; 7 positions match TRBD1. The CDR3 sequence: CASRGWTGNTEAFF. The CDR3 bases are TGTGCCAGCAGGGGGTGGACAGGGAACACTGAAGCTTTCTTT.